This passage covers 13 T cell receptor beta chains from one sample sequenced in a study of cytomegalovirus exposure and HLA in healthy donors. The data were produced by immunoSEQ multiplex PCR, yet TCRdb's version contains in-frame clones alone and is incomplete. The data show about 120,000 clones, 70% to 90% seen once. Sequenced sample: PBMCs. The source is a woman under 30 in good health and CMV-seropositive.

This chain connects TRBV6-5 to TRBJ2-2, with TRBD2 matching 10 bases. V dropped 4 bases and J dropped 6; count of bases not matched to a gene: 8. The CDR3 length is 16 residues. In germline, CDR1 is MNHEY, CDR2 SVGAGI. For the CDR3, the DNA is TGTGCCAGCAGTTTAACTAGCGGGATGAGACCCGGGGAGCTGTTTTTT. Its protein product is CASSLTSGMRPGELFF.

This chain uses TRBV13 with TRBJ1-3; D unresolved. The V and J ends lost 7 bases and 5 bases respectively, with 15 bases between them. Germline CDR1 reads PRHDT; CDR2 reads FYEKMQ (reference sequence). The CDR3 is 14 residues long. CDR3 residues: CASKRSGNRNTIYF. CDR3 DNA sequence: TGTGCCAGCAAAAGGTCCGGGAACAGAAACACCATATATTTT.

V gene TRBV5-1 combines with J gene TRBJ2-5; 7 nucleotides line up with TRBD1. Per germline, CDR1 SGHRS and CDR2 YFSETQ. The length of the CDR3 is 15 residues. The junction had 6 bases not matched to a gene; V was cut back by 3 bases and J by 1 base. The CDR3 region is CASSSTGQPQETQYF. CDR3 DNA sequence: TGCGCCAGCAGCTCAACGGGACAGCCCCAAGAGACCCAGTACTTC.

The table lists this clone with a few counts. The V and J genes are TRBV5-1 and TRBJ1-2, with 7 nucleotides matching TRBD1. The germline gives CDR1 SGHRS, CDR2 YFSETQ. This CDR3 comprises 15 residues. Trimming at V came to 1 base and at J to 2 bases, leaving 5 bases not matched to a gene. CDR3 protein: CASSLNTGANYGYTF. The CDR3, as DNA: TGCGCCAGCAGCTTGAACACAGGGGCCAACTATGGCTACACCTTC.

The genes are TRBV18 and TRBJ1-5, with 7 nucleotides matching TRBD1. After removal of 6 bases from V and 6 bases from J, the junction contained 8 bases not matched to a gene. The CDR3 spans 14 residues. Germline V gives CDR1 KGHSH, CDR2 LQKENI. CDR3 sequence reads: CASSTLQGSQPQHF. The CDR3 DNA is TGTGCCAGCTCGACTTTACAGGGGAGTCAGCCCCAGCATTTT.

The CDR3 coding sequence is TGTGCCAGCAGCTTAGGTCAGGGATGGAGAGGAGCTTTCTTT. Protein sequence: CASSLGQGWRGAFF. The V gene is TRBV11-3, the J gene TRBJ1-1, with D possibly matching TRBD1 (5 bases). The germline gives CDR1 SGHNT, CDR2 YENEEA. The V and J ends lost 1 base and 10 bases respectively, with 16 bases between them. This CDR3 is built from 14 residues. The whole variable domain, filled in from reference TRBV11-3 and TRBJ1-1, reads EAGVVQSPRYKIIEKKQPVAFWCNPISGHNTLYWYLQNLGQGPELLIRYENEEAVDDSQLPKDRFSAERLKGVDSTLKIQPAELGDSAVYLCASSLGQGWRGAFFGQGTRLTVV.

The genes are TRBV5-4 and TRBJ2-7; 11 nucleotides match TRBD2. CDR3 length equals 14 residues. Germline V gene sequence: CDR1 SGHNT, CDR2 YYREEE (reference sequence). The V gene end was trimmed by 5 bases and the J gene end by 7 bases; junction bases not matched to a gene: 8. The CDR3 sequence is CASSSTGLADEQYF. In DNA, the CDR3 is TGTGCCAGCAGTTCGACGGGACTAGCGGATGAGCAGTACTTC.

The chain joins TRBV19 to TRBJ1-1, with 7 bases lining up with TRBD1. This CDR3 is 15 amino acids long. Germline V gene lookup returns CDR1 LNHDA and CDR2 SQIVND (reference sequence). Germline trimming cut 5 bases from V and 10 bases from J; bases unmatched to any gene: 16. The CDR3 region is CASSDHDREVSPAFF. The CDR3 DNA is TGTGCCAGTAGTGACCACGACAGGGAAGTATCCCCAGCTTTCTTT.

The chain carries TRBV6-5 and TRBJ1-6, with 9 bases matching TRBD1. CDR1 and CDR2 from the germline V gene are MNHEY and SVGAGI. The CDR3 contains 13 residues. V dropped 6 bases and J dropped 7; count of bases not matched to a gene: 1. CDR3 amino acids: CASRDRGNSPLHF. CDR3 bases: TGTGCCAGCAGGGACAGGGGAAATTCACCCCTCCACTTT.

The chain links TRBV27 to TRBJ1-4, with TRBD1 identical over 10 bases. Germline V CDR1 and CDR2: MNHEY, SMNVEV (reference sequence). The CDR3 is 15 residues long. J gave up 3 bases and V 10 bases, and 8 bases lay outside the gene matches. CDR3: CATPTGGVSNEKLFF. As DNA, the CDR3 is TGTGCCACCCCGACAGGGGGCGTATCTAATGAAAAACTGTTTTTT. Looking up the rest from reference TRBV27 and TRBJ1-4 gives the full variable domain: EAQVTQNPRYLITVTGKKLTVTCSQNMNHEYMSWYRQDPGLGLRQIYYSMNVEVTDKGDVPEGYKVSRKEKRNFPLILESPSPNQTSLYFCATPTGGVSNEKLFFGSGTQLSVL.

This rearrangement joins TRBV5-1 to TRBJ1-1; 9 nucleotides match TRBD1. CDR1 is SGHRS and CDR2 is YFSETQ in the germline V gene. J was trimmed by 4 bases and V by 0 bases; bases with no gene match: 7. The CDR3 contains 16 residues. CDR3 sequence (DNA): TGCGCCAGCAGCTTGGGGACAGGGGCCGGCGGCACTGAAGCTTTCTTT. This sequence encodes CASSLGTGAGGTEAFF. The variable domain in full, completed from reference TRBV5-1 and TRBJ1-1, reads KAGVTQTPRYLIKTRGQQVTLSCSPISGHRSVSWYQQTPGQGLQFLFEYFSETQRNKGNFPGRFSGRQFSNSRSEMNVSTLELGDSALYLCASSLGTGAGGTEAFFGQGTRLTVV.

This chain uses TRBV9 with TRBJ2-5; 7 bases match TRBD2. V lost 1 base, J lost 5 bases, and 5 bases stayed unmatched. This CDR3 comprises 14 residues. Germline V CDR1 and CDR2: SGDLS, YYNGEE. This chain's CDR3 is CASSVTWGGETQYF. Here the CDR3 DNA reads TGTGCCAGCAGCGTAACGTGGGGAGGGGAGACCCAGTACTTC.

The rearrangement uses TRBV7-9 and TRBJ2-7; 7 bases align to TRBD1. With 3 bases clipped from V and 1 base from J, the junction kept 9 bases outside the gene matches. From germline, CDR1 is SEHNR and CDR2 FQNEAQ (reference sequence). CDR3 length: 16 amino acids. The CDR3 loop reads CASSFWGTEESYEQYF. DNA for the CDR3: TGTGCCAGCAGCTTCTGGGGGACAGAGGAGTCCTACGAGCAGTACTTC.